The clone carrying this TCR beta chain was detected a few times. This specimen comes from a study of cytomegalovirus exposure and HLA in healthy donors. Whole-study context: The approximately 120 million unique TCR beta sequences, from 150 million to 200 million T cells, were found by an earlier analysis.

This PCR relied on a set of 60 Vbeta primers and 13 Jbeta primers. Libraries were prepared by immunoSEQ multiplex PCR; TCRdb keeps only in-frame clonotypes and omits some of them. The data show 95,000 to 150,000 clones, 75% to 90% seen once. This TCR was sampled from a man aged 30 to 45 in good health and CMV-seronegative. Specimen: PBMCs.

The CDR3 reads CASSVGQGGIGYTF. The CDR3 region has the DNA TGTGCCAGCAGCGTAGGGCAGGGTGGAATCGGCTACACCTTC. V gene TRBV9 combines with J gene TRBJ1-2; D is perhaps TRBD1 (5 bases). V lost 0 bases and J lost 8, with 14 bases in between. The CDR3 extends over 14 amino acids. Germline assignment: CDR1 SGDLS and CDR2 YYNGEE. Variable domain in full (rest from reference TRBV9 and TRBJ1-2): DSGVTQTPKHLITATGQRVTLRCSPRSGDLSVYWYQQSLDQGLQFLIQYYNGEERAKGNILERFSAQQFPDLHSELNLSSLELGDSALYFCASSVGQGGIGYTFGSGTRLTVV.